This T cell receptor (beta chain) was found in a study of blood T cell repertoires in COVID-19. Study at large: Both acute and convalescent COVID-19 samples were obtained from the United States, Italy and Spain. From T cells, B-cell-depleted T cells, or PBMCs came the material, which was cDNA or gDNA.

The CDR3 extends over 17 amino acids. V shed 6 bases and J shed 6 bases, with 24 bases lying between them. Germline assignment: CDR1 SGHDT and CDR2 YYEEEE. Authors' analysis steps: Cell counts per sample came from amplifying reference gene primers. Produced via immunoSEQ multiplex PCR; TCRdb's table is partial and in-frame only. The DNA was the basis for D and trimming; V, J and clone size are from that table. The sample has under 95,000 clones, around 86% seen once. The rearrangement uses TRBV5-6 and TRBJ2-2; D is uncertain. The sequence derives from a woman over 75 with acute or convalescent COVID-19. Sequencing input: peripheral blood. DNA for the CDR3: TGTGCCAGCACCGCTTCGGTAGCTTCTTTAGGATCCGGGGAGCTGTTTTTT. As protein: CASTASVASLGSGELFF.